The 7 T cell receptor beta chains listed next were all sequenced from one sample in a study of T cell responses to AZD1222 COVID-19 vaccine. Clones were read by immunoSEQ multiplex PCR, and TCRdb kept only the in-frame ones, dropping some. In the table there are 180,000 or so clones, 90% to 95% of which are singletons. This sample comprised peripheral blood, obtained 28 days after the second dose of the MenACWY control vaccine. These receptors all come from an adult who received the MenACWY meningococcal vaccine as a control.

The chain links TRBV9 to TRBJ2-5; 7 nucleotides align to TRBD2. The CDR3 sequence is 15 residues long. The germline CDR1 and CDR2 sequences are SGDLS and YYNGEE. The ends lost 4 bases at V and 4 bases at J; junction bases unmatched: 10. The CDR3 DNA reads TGTGCCAGCAGCCCCTCCGGGACTACTATAGAGACCCAGTACTTC. This encodes CASSPSGTTIETQYF. Using reference TRBV9 and TRBJ2-5 for the parts outside the CDR3, the full variable domain is DSGVTQTPKHLITATGQRVTLRCSPRSGDLSVYWYQQSLDQGLQFLIQYYNGEERAKGNILERFSAQQFPDLHSELNLSSLELGDSALYFCASSPSGTTIETQYFGPGTRLLVL.

The chain couples TRBV6-5 to TRBJ1-4, with TRBD1 as a possible D gene (5 bases). The V end was cut by 2 bases, the J end by 7 bases, with 11 bases between. CDR3 length equals 14 residues. Looked up from germline, CDR1 is MNHEY and CDR2 is SVGAGI. The CDR3 DNA reads TGTGCCAGCAGTTACAGTCAGGGAGGTGAAAAACTGTTTTTT. This encodes CASSYSQGGEKLFF.

The DNA for the CDR3 is TGTGCCAGCAGCGGAGACCTCGGAGGTGGTGAAAAACTGTTTTTT. Encoded protein: CASSGDLGGGEKLFF. The chain is built from TRBV5-6 and TRBJ1-4; D call uncertain. V was trimmed by 4 bases and J by 7 bases, leaving 17 bases between them. This CDR3 has 15 residues. Germline V gene lookup returns CDR1 SGHDT and CDR2 YYEEEE.

This clone was counted a few times. The same CDR3 also results from other DNA sequences found in this sample. The gene calls are TRBV5-1 and TRBJ2-1, with 9 bases matching TRBD1. The CDR3 extends over 15 amino acids. The germline CDR1 and CDR2 sequences are SGHRS and YFSETQ. Trimming took 4 bases from V and 0 from J; bases not matched to a gene: 2. This chain's CDR3 is CASSPGQGSYNEQFF. The CDR3 DNA sequence: TGCGCCAGCAGCCCGGGACAGGGCTCCTACAATGAGCAGTTCTTC.

This clone was picked up one time. The chain links TRBV5-1 to TRBJ1-1; 7 bases align to TRBD1. The CDR3 is 15 amino acids. Germline-derived CDR1 and CDR2 are SGHRS and YFSETQ. J lost 3 bases, V lost 4 bases, and 9 bases had no gene match. The CDR3 nucleotides read TGCGCCAGCAGCAACGCCCAGGGGGTAGACACTGAAGCTTTCTTT. Protein: CASSNAQGVDTEAFF.

This sequence joins TRBV18 and TRBJ1-1; 9 bases are shared with TRBD1. Germline V CDR1 and CDR2: KGHSH, LQKENI. J lost 1 base, V lost 3 bases, and 3 bases had no gene match. The CDR3 consists of 15 residues. CDR3 region: CASSPGQGGNTEAFF. The DNA of the CDR3 is TGTGCCAGCTCACCGGGACAGGGAGGGAACACTGAAGCTTTCTTT.

The V and J genes are TRBV7-9 and TRBJ1-5; 7 bases match TRBD1. The length of the CDR3 is 14 residues. Germline CDR1 reads SEHNR; CDR2 reads FQNEAQ (reference sequence). The ends lost 1 base at V and 5 bases at J; junction bases unmatched: 2. The CDR3 reads CASSLDRGDQPQHF. The CDR3 DNA sequence: TGTGCCAGCAGCTTAGACAGGGGCGATCAGCCCCAGCATTTT.